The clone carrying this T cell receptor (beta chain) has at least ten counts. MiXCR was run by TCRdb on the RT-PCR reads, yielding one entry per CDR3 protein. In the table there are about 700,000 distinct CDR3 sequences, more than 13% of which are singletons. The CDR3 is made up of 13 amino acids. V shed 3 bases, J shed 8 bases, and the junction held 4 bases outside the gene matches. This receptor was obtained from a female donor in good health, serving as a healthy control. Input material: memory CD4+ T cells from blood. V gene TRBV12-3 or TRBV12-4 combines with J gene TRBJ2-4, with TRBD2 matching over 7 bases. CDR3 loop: CASSFGGSYIQYF. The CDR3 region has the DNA TGTGCCAGCAGTTTCGGCGGGAGCTACATTCAGTACTTC.